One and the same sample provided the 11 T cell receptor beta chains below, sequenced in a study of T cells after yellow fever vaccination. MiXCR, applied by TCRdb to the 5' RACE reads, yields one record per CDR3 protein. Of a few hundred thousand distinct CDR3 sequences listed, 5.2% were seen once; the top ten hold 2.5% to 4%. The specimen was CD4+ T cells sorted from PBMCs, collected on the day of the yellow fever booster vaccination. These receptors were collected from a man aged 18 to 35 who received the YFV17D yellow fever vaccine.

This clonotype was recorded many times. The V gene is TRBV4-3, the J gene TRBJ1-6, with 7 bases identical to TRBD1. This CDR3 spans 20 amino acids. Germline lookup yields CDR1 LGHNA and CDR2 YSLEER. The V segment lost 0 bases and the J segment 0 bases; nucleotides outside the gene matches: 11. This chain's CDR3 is CASSQDRGFRDSSYNSPLHF. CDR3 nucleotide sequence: TGCGCCAGCAGCCAAGATCGCGGCTTTAGGGACAGCTCCTATAATTCACCCCTCCACTTT.

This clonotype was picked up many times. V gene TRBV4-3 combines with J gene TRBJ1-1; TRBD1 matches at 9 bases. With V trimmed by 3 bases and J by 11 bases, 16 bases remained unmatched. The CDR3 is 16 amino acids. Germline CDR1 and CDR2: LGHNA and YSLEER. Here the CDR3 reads CASSQPNTGGAGDAFF. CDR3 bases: TGCGCCAGCAGCCAGCCGAACACAGGGGGCGCGGGGGACGCTTTCTTT.

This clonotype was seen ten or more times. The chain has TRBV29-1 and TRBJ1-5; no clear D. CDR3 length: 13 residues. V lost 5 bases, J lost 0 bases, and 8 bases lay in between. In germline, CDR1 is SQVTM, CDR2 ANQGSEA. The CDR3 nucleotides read TGCAGCGTTCAAGGATATAGCAATCAGCCCCAGCATTTT. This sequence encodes CSVQGYSNQPQHF.

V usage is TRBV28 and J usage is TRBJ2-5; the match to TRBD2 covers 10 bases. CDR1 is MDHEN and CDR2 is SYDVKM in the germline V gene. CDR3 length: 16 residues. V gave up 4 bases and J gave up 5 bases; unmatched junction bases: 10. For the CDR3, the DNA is TGTGCCAGCAGTTCCCCACAAGCGGGGGGGTTGGAGACCCAGTACTTC. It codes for CASSSPQAGGLETQYF.

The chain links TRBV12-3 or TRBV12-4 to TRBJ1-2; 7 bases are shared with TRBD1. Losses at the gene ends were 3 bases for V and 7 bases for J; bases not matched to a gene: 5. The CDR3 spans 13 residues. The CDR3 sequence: CASSFRGGFGYTF. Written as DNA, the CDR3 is TGTGCCAGCAGTTTCCGAGGGGGCTTTGGCTACACCTTC.

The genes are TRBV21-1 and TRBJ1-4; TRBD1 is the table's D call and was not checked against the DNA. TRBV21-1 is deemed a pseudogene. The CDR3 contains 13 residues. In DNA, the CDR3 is TGTGCCATACCGGGACCCGGGAGTGAAAAACTGTTTTTT. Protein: CAIPGPGSEKLFF.

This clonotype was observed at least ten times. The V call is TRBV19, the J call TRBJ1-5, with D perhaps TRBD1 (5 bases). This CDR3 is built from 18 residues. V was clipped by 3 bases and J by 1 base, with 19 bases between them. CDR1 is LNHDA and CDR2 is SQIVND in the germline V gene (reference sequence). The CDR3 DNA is TGTGCCAGTAGTATCCTCTCCATCGGCGGGGGGAGCAATCAGCCCCAGCATTTT. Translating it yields CASSILSIGGGSNQPQHF.

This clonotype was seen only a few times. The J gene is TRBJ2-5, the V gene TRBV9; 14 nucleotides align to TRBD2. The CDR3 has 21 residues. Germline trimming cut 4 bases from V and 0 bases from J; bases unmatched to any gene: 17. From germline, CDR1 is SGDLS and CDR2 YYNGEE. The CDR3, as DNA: TGTGCCAGCAGCCCTAGAGCCCGAGGGACTAGCGGGGGAGTAAACCAAGAGACCCAGTACTTC. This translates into CASSPRARGTSGGVNQETQYF.

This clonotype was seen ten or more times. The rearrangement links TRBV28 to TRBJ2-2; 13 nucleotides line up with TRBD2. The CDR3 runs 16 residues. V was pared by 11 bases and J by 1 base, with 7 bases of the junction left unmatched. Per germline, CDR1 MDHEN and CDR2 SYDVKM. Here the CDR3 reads CASRLAGGLNTGELFF. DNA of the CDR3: TGTGCCTCCCGACTAGCGGGGGGCCTGAACACCGGGGAGCTGTTTTTT.

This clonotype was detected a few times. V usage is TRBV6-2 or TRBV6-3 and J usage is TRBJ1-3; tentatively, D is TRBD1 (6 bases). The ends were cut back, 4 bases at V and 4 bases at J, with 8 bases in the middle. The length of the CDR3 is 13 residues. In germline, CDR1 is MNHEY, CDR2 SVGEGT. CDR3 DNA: TGTGCCAGCAGTTGGACAGTCGGAAACACCATATATTTT. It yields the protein CASSWTVGNTIYF.

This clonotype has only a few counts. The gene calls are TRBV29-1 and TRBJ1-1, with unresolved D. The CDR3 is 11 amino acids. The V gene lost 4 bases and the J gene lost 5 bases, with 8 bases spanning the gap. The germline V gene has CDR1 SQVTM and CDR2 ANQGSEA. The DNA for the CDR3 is TGCAGCGTTGCGGGGTTTACTGAAGCTTTCTTT. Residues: CSVAGFTEAFF. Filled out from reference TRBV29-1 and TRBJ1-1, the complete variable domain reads SAVISQKPSRDICQRGTSLTIQCQVDSQVTMMFWYRQQPGQSLTLIATANQGSEATYESGFVIDKFPISRPNLTFSTLTVSNMSPEDSSIYLCSVAGFTEAFFGQGTRLTVV.